The 22 T cell receptor beta chains given below trace back to one sample, sequenced in a study of OX40 agonist ivuxolimab in advanced cancers. Assay used: immunoSEQ multiplex PCR; TCRdb lists only in-frame clones, some missing. The sample has 35,000 to 50,000 clones; more than 75% are singletons. Specimen: CD4+ or CD8+ T cells sorted from blood, collected in a trial of the OX40 agonist ivuxolimab. The receptors shown here come from an adult with an advanced solid tumor such as melanoma, head and neck, liver or kidney cancer.

V usage is TRBV27 and J usage is TRBJ1-2; D gene unclear. The germline gives CDR1 MNHEY, CDR2 SMNVEV (reference sequence). V shed 5 bases and J shed 8 bases, with 30 bases lying between them. The CDR3 covers 18 residues. CDR3 sequence (DNA): TGTGCCAGCAGTGGACCCACGTGGAGTGGAGATTTAACTAAGGGCTACACCTTC. Translation gives CASSGPTWSGDLTKGYTF.

V gene TRBV28 combines with J gene TRBJ2-1; 8 nucleotides match TRBD2. The CDR3 is made up of 17 amino acids. Germline CDR1 is MDHEN and CDR2 is SYDVKM. V lost 5 bases, J lost 0 bases, and 9 bases stayed unmatched. CDR3 protein: CASSPREGRSSYNEQFF. The CDR3 DNA reads TGTGCCAGCAGTCCCCGGGAGGGGAGGAGCTCCTACAATGAGCAGTTCTTC.

V usage is TRBV5-1 and J usage is TRBJ1-1; no clear D. Germline loops: CDR1 SGHRS, CDR2 YFSETQ. Between the trimmed V and J ends, which lost 1 base and 3 bases, there was a span of 7 bases. The CDR3 covers 13 residues. CDR3 residues: CASSLTGYTEAFF. The CDR3 DNA reads as TGCGCCAGCAGCTTGACGGGGTACACTGAAGCTTTCTTT.

This chain joins TRBV7-9 and TRBJ2-6; TRBD1 matches 11 bases. There are 19 residues in the CDR3. The V and J ends lost 5 bases and 0 bases, in that order; junction bases with no gene match: 9. The germline V gene encodes CDR1 SEHNR and CDR2 FQNEAQ (reference sequence). In nucleotides, the CDR3 is TGTGCCAGCAGCCAGACGGGACAGGGGGTTCCCTCTGGGGCCAACGTCCTGACTTTC. As protein: CASSQTGQGVPSGANVLTF. Filled out from reference TRBV7-9 and TRBJ2-6, the complete variable domain reads DTGVSQNPRHKITKRGQNVTFRCDPISEHNRLYWYRQTLGQGPEFLTYFQNEAQLEKSRLLSDRFSAERPKGSFSTLEIQRTEQGDSAMYLCASSQTGQGVPSGANVLTFGAGSRLTVL.

The rearrangement uses TRBV28 and TRBJ2-1; no clear D. The CDR3 has 13 amino acids. Germline V gene lookup returns CDR1 MDHEN and CDR2 SYDVKM. Trimming removed 3 bases at V and 6 bases at J, with 9 bases between. In DNA, the CDR3 is TGTGCCAGCAGTTTCCCCGGCCTCAATGAGCAGTTCTTC. Its protein is CASSFPGLNEQFF.

The table lists this clone with a count of one. V usage is TRBV7-9 and J usage is TRBJ2-2, with 8 bases identical to TRBD1. The V and J ends lost 5 bases and 3 bases, in that order; junction bases with no gene match: 8. Germline V gene data show CDR1 as SEHNR and CDR2 as FQNEAQ (reference sequence). The CDR3 has 16 residues. CDR3 in DNA: TGTGCCAGCAGCCGCGACAGGGGCGCGGACACCGGGGAGCTGTTTTTT. Translating it yields CASSRDRGADTGELFF.

This clone was counted once. This rearrangement joins TRBV28 to TRBJ2-7, with 7 bases lining up with TRBD2. CDR3 length: 16 amino acids. Germline assignment: CDR1 MDHEN and CDR2 SYDVKM. After removal of 3 bases from V and 4 bases from J, the junction contained 12 bases not matched to a gene. Here the CDR3 reads CASSFLVGGENYEQYF. CDR3 DNA sequence: TGTGCCAGCAGTTTCCTAGTGGGGGGGGAAAATTACGAGCAGTACTTC.

V gene TRBV9 combines with J gene TRBJ2-1; perhaps D is TRBD1 or TRBD2 (5 bases each). Trimming shortened V by 5 bases and J by 8 bases, and 20 bases separated the two germline ends. The germline CDR1 and CDR2 sequences are SGDLS and YYNGEE. This CDR3 is 15 amino acids long. The CDR3 DNA reads TGTGCCAGCAGTTTCGAGGGGAATGAGAGCGATGAGCAGTTCTTC. It encodes CASSFEGNESDEQFF. Full variable domain (rest looked up from reference TRBV9 and TRBJ2-1): DSGVTQTPKHLITATGQRVTLRCSPRSGDLSVYWYQQSLDQGLQFLIQYYNGEERAKGNILERFSAQQFPDLHSELNLSSLELGDSALYFCASSFEGNESDEQFFGPGTRLTVL.

A few counts support this clone. The chain is built from TRBV4-3 and TRBJ1-6; D unresolved. Deletions cut 0 bases from V and 13 bases from J, with 13 bases between. CDR3 length: 14 residues. Germline V CDR1 and CDR2: LGHNA, YSLEER. The CDR3 region is CASSQDQVVSPLHF. The CDR3 region has the DNA TGCGCCAGCAGCCAAGATCAGGTAGTCTCCCCCCTCCACTTT.

This rearrangement joins TRBV11-2 to TRBJ1-1; no definite D call. Germline V gives CDR1 SGHAT, CDR2 FQNNGV. CDR3 size: 14 residues. With 3 bases removed from V and 5 bases from J, the gap between germline ends came to 13 bases. This CDR3 is CASSLEGGWTEAFF. As DNA, the CDR3 is TGTGCCAGCAGCTTGGAGGGCGGATGGACTGAAGCTTTCTTT.

This rearrangement joins TRBV5-6 to TRBJ1-1; no firm D call. The CDR3 consists of 13 residues. Germline assignment: CDR1 SGHDT and CDR2 YYEEEE. The V end lost 5 bases, the J end lost 0 bases, and 8 bases lay between the germline ends. CDR3 sequence (DNA): TGTGCCAGCAGTGGAGTGATGAACACTGAAGCTTTCTTT. Translated, it gives CASSGVMNTEAFF.

CDR3 region: CASSTGEANYGYTF. The CDR3 DNA reads TGTGCCAGCAGCACTGGGGAAGCTAACTATGGCTACACCTTC. This chain joins TRBV5-4 and TRBJ1-2; D is unresolved. The CDR3 consists of 14 residues. The germline CDR1 and CDR2 sequences are SGHNT and YYREEE (reference sequence). V gave up 4 bases and J gave up 0 bases, with 10 bases separating them.

As regards this clone: Lacking the conserved final phenylalanine or tryptophan, this CDR3 likely reflects a read error. The rearrangement uses TRBV2 and TRBJ1-6; D unresolved. V shed 0 bases and J shed 10 bases, with 10 bases lying between them. The CDR3 length is 14 residues. Germline V lookup: CDR1 SNHLY, CDR2 FYNNEI. CDR3 bases: TGTGCCAGCAGTGAAGCGTCAGGAGTCTCACCCCTCCACCTT. Translated: CASSEASGVSPLHL.

This chain uses TRBV7-6 with TRBJ2-3; D unclear. The CDR3 contains 15 residues. Germline V gene lookup returns CDR1 SGHVS and CDR2 FNYEAQ. Trimming shortened V by 4 bases and J by 3 bases, and 14 bases separated the two germline ends. The CDR3 spells CASSSPGSGTDTQYF. In DNA, the CDR3 is TGTGCCAGCAGCTCCCCAGGTAGTGGGACAGATACGCAGTATTTT.

The V and J genes are TRBV6-4 and TRBJ1-1; tentative D call: TRBD1 (5 bases). Trimming shortened V by 2 bases and J by 2 bases, and 6 bases separated the two germline ends. Germline V lookup: CDR1 MRHNA, CDR2 SNTAGT. This CDR3 has 13 amino acids. CDR3 amino acids: CASSDQGNTEAFF. The CDR3 region has the DNA TGTGCCAGCAGTGACCAGGGAAACACTGAAGCTTTCTTT.

This clone turned up a few times. This chain joins TRBV4-1 and TRBJ1-1, with D uncertain. V lost 4 bases and J lost 0, with 6 bases in between. There are 13 residues in the CDR3. The germline CDR1 and CDR2 sequences are MGHRA and YSYEKL. The CDR3 spells CASSPIMNTEAFF. The CDR3 DNA reads TGCGCCAGCAGCCCAATAATGAACACTGAAGCTTTCTTT.

V gene TRBV5-1 combines with J gene TRBJ1-1; no clear D. Between the trimmed V and J ends, which lost 4 bases and 7 bases, there was a span of 14 bases. The germline gives CDR1 SGHRS, CDR2 YFSETQ. The CDR3 length is 13 residues. CDR3 loop: CASSVDPPGEAFF. The CDR3 DNA reads as TGCGCCAGCAGCGTCGACCCCCCGGGTGAAGCTTTCTTT.

As regards this clone: A much larger clone lies a single base off, so this may be a read error. The identical CDR3 is also encoded by other nucleotide sequences in the sample. This chain joins TRBV7-6 and TRBJ2-7; 12 bases are a match to TRBD1. This CDR3 has 15 residues. The J segment lost 4 bases and the V segment lost 4 bases, leaving 5 bases of the junction unmatched. Germline assignment: CDR1 SGHVS and CDR2 FNYEAQ. The CDR3 loop reads CASSSGQGAGYEQYF. The CDR3 coding sequence is TGTGCCAGCAGCTCGGGACAGGGGGCCGGTTACGAGCAGTACTTC.

The CDR3 nucleotides read TGTGCCAGCATCGCCGAACACGAGCAGTACTTC. Its translation is CASIAEHEQYF. This chain joins TRBV2 and TRBJ2-7; D ambiguous. This CDR3 is 11 amino acids long. Germline V gene lookup returns CDR1 SNHLY and CDR2 FYNNEI. Trimming shortened V by 7 bases and J by 5 bases, and 9 bases separated the two germline ends.

V and J are TRBV5-1 and TRBJ2-1; unclear D gene. Germline-derived CDR1 and CDR2 are SGHRS and YFSETQ. V lost 0 bases and J lost 1, with 17 bases in between. This CDR3 has 18 residues. This chain's CDR3 is CASSLGGVADPSYNEQFF. CDR3 DNA sequence: TGCGCCAGCAGCTTGGGAGGAGTAGCTGATCCTTCCTACAATGAGCAGTTCTTC.

The V and J genes are TRBV6-5 and TRBJ2-2, with D unclear. Germline lookup yields CDR1 MNHEY and CDR2 SVGAGI. Trimming removed 3 bases at V and 3 bases at J, with 11 bases between. The CDR3 spans 15 residues. The chain's CDR3 is CASSYGHPYTGELFF. The CDR3 DNA is TGTGCCAGCAGTTATGGGCATCCCTACACCGGGGAGCTGTTTTTT.

This chain links TRBV11-3 with TRBJ2-3, with TRBD2 as a possible D gene (5 bases). Trimming shortened V by 5 bases and J by 5 bases, and 14 bases separated the two germline ends. CDR1 and CDR2 from the germline V gene are SGHNT and YENEEA. The CDR3 has 14 residues. CDR3 amino acids: CASSADRGQDTQYF. The CDR3 region has the DNA TGTGCCAGCAGCGCAGATCGGGGTCAAGATACGCAGTATTTT.